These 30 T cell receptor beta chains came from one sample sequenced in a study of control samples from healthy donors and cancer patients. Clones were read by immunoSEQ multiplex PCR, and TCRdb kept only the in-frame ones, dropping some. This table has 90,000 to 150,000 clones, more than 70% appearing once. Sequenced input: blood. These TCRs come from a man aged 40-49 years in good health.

The CDR3 nucleotides are TGTGCCAGCAGCTGGGACCCTAGCTCCTACAATGAGCAGTTCTTC. It is translated as CASSWDPSSYNEQFF. The chain links TRBV7-2 to TRBJ2-1, with D possibly called TRBD1 or TRBD2 (5 bases each). The CDR3 is 15 amino acids. The ends were cut back, 4 bases at V and 0 bases at J, with 10 bases in the middle. The germline gives CDR1 SGHTA, CDR2 FQGNSA.

CDR3 residues: CASSLFNLNYGYTF. CDR3 in DNA: TGTGCCAGCAGCTTGTTTAACCTTAACTATGGCTACACCTTC. This chain links TRBV5-5 with TRBJ1-2; D call uncertain. This CDR3 comprises 14 residues. V lost 1 base to trimming and J lost 1 base, with 8 bases between them. CDR1 is SGHKS and CDR2 is YYEKEE in the germline V gene (reference sequence).

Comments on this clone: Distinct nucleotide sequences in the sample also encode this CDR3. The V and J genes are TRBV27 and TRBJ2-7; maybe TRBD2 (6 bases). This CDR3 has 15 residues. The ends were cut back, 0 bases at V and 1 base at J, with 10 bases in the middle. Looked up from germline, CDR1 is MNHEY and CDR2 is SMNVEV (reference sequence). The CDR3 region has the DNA TGTGCCAGCAGTTTATCGGGGACTCGATCCTACGAGCAGTACTTC. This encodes CASSLSGTRSYEQYF.

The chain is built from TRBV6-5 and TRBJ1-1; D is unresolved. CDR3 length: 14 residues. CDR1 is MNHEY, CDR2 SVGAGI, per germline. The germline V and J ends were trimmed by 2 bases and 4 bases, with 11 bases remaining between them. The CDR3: CASSYGGSVTEAFF. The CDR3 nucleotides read TGTGCCAGCAGTTACGGAGGTAGCGTCACTGAAGCTTTCTTT.

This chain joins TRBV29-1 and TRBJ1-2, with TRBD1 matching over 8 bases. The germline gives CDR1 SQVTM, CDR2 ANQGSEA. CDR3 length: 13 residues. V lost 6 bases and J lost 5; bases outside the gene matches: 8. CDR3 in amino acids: CSVALGQGYGYTF. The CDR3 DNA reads TGCAGCGTCGCCTTAGGACAGGGATATGGCTACACCTTC.

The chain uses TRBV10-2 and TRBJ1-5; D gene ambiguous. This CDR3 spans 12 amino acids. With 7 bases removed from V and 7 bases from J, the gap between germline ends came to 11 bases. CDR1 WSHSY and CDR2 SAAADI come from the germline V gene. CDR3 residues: CASTQAGQPQHF. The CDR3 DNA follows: TGCGCCAGCACGCAGGCGGGGCAGCCCCAGCATTTT.

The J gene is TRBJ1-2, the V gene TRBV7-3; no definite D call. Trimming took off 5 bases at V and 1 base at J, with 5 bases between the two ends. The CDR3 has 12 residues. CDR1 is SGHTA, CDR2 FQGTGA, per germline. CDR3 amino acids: CASSMLNYGYTF. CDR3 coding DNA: TGTGCCAGCAGCATGCTTAACTATGGCTACACCTTC.

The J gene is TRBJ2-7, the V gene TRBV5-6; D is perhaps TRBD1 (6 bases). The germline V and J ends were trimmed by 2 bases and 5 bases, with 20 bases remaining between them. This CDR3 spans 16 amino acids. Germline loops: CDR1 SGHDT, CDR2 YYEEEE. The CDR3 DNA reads TGTGCCAGCAGCTTTCCCCGACAGGACCCGCGGGACGAGCAGTACTTC. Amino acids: CASSFPRQDPRDEQYF.

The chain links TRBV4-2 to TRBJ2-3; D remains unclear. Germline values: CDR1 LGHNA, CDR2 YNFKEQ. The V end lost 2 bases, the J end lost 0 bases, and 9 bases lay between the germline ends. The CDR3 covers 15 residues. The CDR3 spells CASSQRQASTDTQYF. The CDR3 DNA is TGTGCCAGCAGCCAACGGCAGGCTAGCACAGATACGCAGTATTTT.

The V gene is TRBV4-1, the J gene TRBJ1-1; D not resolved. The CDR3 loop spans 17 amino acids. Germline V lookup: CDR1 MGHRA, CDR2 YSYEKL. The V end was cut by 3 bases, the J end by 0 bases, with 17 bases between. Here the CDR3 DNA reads TGCGCCAGCAGCCAGCCACGAGCGGGAAAGCTGAACACTGAAGCTTTCTTT. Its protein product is CASSQPRAGKLNTEAFF.

The DNA for the CDR3 is TGTGCCAGCAGCTTAGTGTCAGAACTCTCTGGAAACACCATATATTTT. Its protein product is CASSLVSELSGNTIYF. The chain couples TRBV11-3 to TRBJ1-3; no reliable D call. The CDR3 length is 16 residues. The V gene lost 1 base and the J gene lost 0 bases, with 10 bases spanning the gap. Germline assignment: CDR1 SGHNT and CDR2 YENEEA.

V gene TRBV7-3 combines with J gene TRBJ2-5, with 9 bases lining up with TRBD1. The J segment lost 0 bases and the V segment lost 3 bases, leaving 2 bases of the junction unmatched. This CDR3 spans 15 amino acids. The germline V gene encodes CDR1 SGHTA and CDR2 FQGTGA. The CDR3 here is CASSFTGGYQETQYF. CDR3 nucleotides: TGTGCCAGCAGCTTTACAGGGGGCTACCAAGAGACCCAGTACTTC.

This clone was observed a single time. This chain's CDR3 is CATSDNRDRPFEQFF. In DNA, the CDR3 is TGTGCCACCAGTGATAACCGGGACCGTCCGTTTGAGCAGTTCTTC. The V and J genes are TRBV24-1 and TRBJ2-1, with D possibly being TRBD1 or TRBD2 (5 bases each). Per the germline V gene, CDR1 is KGHDR and CDR2 is SFDVKD. The CDR3 extends over 15 amino acids. V lost 3 bases and J 9 bases, leaving 17 bases between the germline ends.

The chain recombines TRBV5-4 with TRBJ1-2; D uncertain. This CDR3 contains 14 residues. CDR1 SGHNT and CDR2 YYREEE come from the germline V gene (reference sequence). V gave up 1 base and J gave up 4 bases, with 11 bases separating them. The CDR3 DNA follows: TGTGCCAGCAGCTTGTCCCAGGTTAGCTATGGCTACACCTTC. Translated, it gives CASSLSQVSYGYTF.

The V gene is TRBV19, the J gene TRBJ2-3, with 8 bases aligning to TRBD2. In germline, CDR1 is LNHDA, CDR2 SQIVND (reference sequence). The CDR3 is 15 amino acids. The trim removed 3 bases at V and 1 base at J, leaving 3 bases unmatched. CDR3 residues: CASSIRRGGTDTQYF. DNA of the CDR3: TGTGCCAGTAGTATTCGGCGGGGGGGCACAGATACGCAGTATTTT.

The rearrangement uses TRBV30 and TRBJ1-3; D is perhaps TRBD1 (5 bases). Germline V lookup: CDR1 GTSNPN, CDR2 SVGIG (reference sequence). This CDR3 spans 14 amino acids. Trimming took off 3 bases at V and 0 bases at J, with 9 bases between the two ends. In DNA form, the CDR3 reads TGTGCCTGGAGCCAGGGAGGCTCTGGAAACACCATATATTTT. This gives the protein CAWSQGGSGNTIYF.

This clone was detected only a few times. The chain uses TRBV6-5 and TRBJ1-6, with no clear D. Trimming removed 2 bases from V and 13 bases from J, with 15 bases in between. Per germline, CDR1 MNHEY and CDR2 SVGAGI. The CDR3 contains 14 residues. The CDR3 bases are TGTGCCAGCAGTTACGAGCAGTCGGATTTCCCCCTCCACTTT. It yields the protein CASSYEQSDFPLHF.

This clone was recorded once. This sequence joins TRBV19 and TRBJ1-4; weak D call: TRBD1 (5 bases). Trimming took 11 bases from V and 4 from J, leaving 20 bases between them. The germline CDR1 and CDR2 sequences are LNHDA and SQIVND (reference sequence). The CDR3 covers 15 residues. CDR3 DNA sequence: TGTGCCTGCCGGAAATCTGGGGCAGGTAATGAAAAACTGTTTTTT. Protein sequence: CACRKSGAGNEKLFF. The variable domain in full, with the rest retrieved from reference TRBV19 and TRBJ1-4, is DGGITQSPKYLFRKEGQNVTLSCEQNLNHDAMYWYRQDPGQGLRLIYYSQIVNDFQKGDIAEGYSVSREKKESFPLTVTSAQKNPTAFYLCACRKSGAGNEKLFFGSGTQLSVL.

Here the CDR3 reads CAWGLGRQTEAFF. The CDR3, as DNA: TGTGCCTGGGGCTTGGGCAGGCAAACTGAAGCTTTCTTT. The chain combines TRBV30 with TRBJ1-1; no definite D call. Germline V CDR1 and CDR2: GTSNPN, SVGIG (reference sequence). The CDR3 is 13 residues long. Trimming left V 5 bases short and J 5 bases short, with 15 bases between.

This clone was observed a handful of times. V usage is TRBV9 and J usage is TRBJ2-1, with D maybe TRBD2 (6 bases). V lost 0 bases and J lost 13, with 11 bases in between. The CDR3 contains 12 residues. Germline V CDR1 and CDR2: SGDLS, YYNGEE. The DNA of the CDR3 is TGTGCCAGCAGCGTAGAACTAGCCGAACAGTTCTTC. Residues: CASSVELAEQFF.

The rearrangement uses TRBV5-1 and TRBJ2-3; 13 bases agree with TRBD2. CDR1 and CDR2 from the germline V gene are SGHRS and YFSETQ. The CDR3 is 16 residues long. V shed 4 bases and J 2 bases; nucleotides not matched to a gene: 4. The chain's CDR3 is CASSQLAGGPTDTQYF. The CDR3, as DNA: TGCGCCAGCAGCCAACTAGCGGGGGGGCCCACAGATACGCAGTATTTT.

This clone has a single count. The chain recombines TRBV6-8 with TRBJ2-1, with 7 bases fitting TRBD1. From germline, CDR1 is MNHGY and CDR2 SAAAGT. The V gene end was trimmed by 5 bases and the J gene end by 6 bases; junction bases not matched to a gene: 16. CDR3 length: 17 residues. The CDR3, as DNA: TGTGCCAGCAGTCTTAGGTCCCAGGGGGAGAGGGGCAATGAGCAGTTCTTC. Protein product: CASSLRSQGERGNEQFF.

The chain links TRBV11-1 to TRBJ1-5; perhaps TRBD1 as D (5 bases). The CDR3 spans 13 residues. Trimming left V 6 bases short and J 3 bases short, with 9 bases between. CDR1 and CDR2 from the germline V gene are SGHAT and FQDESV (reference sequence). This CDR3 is CASSGGDNQPQHF. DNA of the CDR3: TGTGCCAGCAGTGGGGGGGACAATCAGCCCCAGCATTTT.

The CDR3 is CASSQASVHQPQHF. DNA for the CDR3: TGTGCCAGCAGCCAAGCAAGTGTCCATCAGCCCCAGCATTTT. V gene TRBV3-1 (or the pseudogene TRBV3-2) combines with J gene TRBJ1-5; D gene unclear. The CDR3 loop spans 14 amino acids. Germline values: CDR1 LGHDT, CDR2 YNNKEL (reference sequence). The ends were cut back, 1 base at V and 5 bases at J, with 9 bases in the middle.

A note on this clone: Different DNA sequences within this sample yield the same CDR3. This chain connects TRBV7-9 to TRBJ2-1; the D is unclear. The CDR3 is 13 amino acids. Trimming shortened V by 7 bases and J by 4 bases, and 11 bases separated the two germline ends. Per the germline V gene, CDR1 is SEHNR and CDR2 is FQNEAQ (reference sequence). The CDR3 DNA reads TGTGCCAGCAACGCTGGGCCTTACAATGAGCAGTTCTTC. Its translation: CASNAGPYNEQFF. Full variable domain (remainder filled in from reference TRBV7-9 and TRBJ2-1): DTGVSQNPRHKITKRGQNVTFRCDPISEHNRLYWYRQTLGQGPEFLTYFQNEAQLEKSRLLSDRFSAERPKGSFSTLEIQRTEQGDSAMYLCASNAGPYNEQFFGPGTRLTVL.

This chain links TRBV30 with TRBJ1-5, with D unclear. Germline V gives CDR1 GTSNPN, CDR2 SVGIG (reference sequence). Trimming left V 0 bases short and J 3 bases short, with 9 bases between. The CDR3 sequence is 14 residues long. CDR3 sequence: CAWSVGSSNQPQHF. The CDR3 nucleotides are TGTGCCTGGAGTGTAGGTAGTTCCAATCAGCCCCAGCATTTT. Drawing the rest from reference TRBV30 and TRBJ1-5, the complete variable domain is SQTIHQWPATLVQPVGSPLSLECTVEGTSNPNLYWYRQAAGRGLQLLFYSVGIGQISSEVPQNLSASRPQDRQFILSSKKLLLSDSGFYLCAWSVGSSNQPQHFGDGTRLSIL.

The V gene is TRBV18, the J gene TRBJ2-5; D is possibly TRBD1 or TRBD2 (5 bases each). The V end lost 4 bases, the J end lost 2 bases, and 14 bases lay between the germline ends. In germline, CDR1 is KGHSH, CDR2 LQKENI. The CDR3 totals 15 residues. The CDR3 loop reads CASSRSRGDQETQYF. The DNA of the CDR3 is TGTGCCAGCTCACGCTCTCGAGGGGATCAAGAGACCCAGTACTTC.

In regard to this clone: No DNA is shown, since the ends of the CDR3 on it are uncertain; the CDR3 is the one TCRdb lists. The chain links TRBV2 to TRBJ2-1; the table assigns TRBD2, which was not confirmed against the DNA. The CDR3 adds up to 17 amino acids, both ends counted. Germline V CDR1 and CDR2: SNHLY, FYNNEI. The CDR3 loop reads CASSTSTSGDSYNEQFF.

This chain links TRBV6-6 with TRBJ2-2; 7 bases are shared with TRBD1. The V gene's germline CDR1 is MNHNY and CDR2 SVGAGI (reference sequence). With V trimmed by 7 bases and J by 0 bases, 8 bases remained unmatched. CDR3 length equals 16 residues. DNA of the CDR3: TGTGCCAGCACCCCCCGGGGACAGCCGAACACCGGGGAGCTGTTTTTT. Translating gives CASTPRGQPNTGELFF.

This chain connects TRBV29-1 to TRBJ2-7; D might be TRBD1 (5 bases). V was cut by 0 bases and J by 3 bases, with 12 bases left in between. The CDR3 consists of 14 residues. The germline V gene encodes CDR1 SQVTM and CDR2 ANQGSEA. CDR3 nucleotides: TGCAGCGTTGAAGATGGGCAGGGTGGCTACGAGCAGTACTTC. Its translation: CSVEDGQGGYEQYF.